The rows below give T cell receptor beta chains drawn from one sample of a study of T cell responses to AZD1222 COVID-19 vaccine. Assay used: immunoSEQ multiplex PCR; TCRdb lists only in-frame clones, some missing. The top ten clones hold about 2.7% of a sample with around 120,000 clones, roughly 90% of them seen once. The sequenced sample was peripheral blood, obtained on day 0 of AZD1222 vaccination. These receptors all come from an adult in good health. Both conserved end residues are part of each CDR3. D genes are given only for firm matches. The size field is filled for only some rows; it gives once, few, many or a size class.

v_call	d_call	j_call	clone_size	cdr3_nt	cdr3_aa
TRBV30	TRBD2	TRBJ2-7	NA	TGTGCCTGGTTCCGGGACTATCGAGAGCAGTACTTC	CAWFRDYREQYF
TRBV6-2/TRBV6-3	NA	TRBJ2-7	NA	TGTGCCAGCAGCCCTTTAAGGAGCGCCTACGAGCAGTACTTC	CASSPLRSAYEQYF
TRBV9	NA	TRBJ1-3	NA	TGTGCCAGCAGCCCTTGGACCAATGCAGGTGGAAACACCATATATTTT	CASSPWTNAGGNTIYF
TRBV7-9	NA	TRBJ2-5	once	TGTGCCAGCAGCTTAGCGGGGTCCGAGACCCAGTACTTC	CASSLAGSETQYF
TRBV6-5	NA	TRBJ1-5	NA	TGTGCCAGCAGTTTAGTTGGGGGATCAGGGCAGCCCCAGCATTTT	CASSLVGGSGQPQHF
TRBV7-8	TRBD1	TRBJ1-2	NA	TGTGCCAGCAGCCCAGGGACAGTTAACTATGGCTACACCTTC	CASSPGTVNYGYTF
TRBV5-1	NA	TRBJ1-2	NA	TGCGCCAGCAGCTTGGGTGGAGAACTCTCTAACTATGGCTACACCTTC	CASSLGGELSNYGYTF
TRBV12-5	NA	TRBJ1-2	NA	TGTGCTAGTGCTTCAGACAGGTTCTATGGCTACACCTTC	CASASDRFYGYTF
TRBV19	TRBD2	TRBJ2-3	NA	TGTGCCAGTAGTATAGATTTAGCGGGAGGGCCGGGCACAGATACGCAGTATTTT	CASSIDLAGGPGTDTQYF
TRBV5-1	TRBD1	TRBJ1-2	NA	TGCGCCAGCAGCCTGGACAGGTATGGCTACACCTTC	CASSLDRYGYTF
TRBV27	TRBD1	TRBJ1-5	NA	TGTGCCAGCAGTGTGGGACAGGAGAATCAGCCCCAGCATTTT	CASSVGQENQPQHF
TRBV2	NA	TRBJ1-4	few	TGTGCCAGCAGTGCTTCGGGCCTTAATGAAAAACTGTTTTTT	CASSASGLNEKLFF
TRBV7-2	NA	TRBJ2-1	NA	TGTGCCAGCAGCTTAGAGTCCTCCCAGTTCTTC	CASSLESSQFF
TRBV6-1	TRBD1	TRBJ2-1	NA	TGTGCCAGCAGTGACGGGACAGGGTATTACAATGAGCAGTTCTTC	CASSDGTGYYNEQFF
TRBV9	NA	TRBJ1-2	NA	TGTGCCAGCAGCGTAGCCGGGTTCTATGGCTACACCTTC	CASSVAGFYGYTF
TRBV9	NA	TRBJ2-3	NA	TGTGCCAGCAGCCCTCTGGGTGACGGGACAGATACGCAGTATTTT	CASSPLGDGTDTQYF
TRBV9	NA	TRBJ1-2	NA	TGTGCCAGCAGCGCGCACTCCCAATCCACAGGGAACTATGGCTACACCTTC	CASSAHSQSTGNYGYTF
TRBV5-6	TRBD1	TRBJ1-5	NA	TGTGCCAGCAGCTTTTTTGGTTCAGGGGGCGGTCAGCCCCAGCATTTT	CASSFFGSGGGQPQHF
TRBV5-1	TRBD1	TRBJ2-7	NA	TGCGCCAGCAGCGGCGGACAGGGTATGGACGAGCAGTACTTC	CASSGGQGMDEQYF
TRBV9	TRBD2	TRBJ2-1	NA	TGTGCCAGCAGTCCGACTAGCGGGAGGGTCGGCAATGAGCAGTTCTTC	CASSPTSGRVGNEQFF
TRBV5-1	NA	TRBJ2-2	NA	TGCGCCAGCAGCTTGGTCAGGTTGAACACCGGGGAGCTGTTTTTT	CASSLVRLNTGELFF
TRBV27	TRBD1	TRBJ1-2	NA	TGTGCCAGCAGTACGAGGACAGGCCAACCTAACTATGGCTACACCTTC	CASSTRTGQPNYGYTF
TRBV30	NA	TRBJ2-1	NA	TGTGCCTGGAGTGTTTTGGCGGGCGGGACCTGGGGCTCCTACAATGAGCAGTTCTTC	CAWSVLAGGTWGSYNEQFF
TRBV7-2	TRBD2	TRBJ2-7	NA	TGTGCCAGCAGCCCCCGCGGACTAGTATGGGGGGGCTCCTACGAGCAGTACTTC	CASSPRGLVWGGSYEQYF
TRBV2	TRBD1	TRBJ2-5	NA	TGTGCCAGCAGTTCGGACAGGGCAGAGACCCAGTACTTC	CASSSDRAETQYF
TRBV4-1	NA	TRBJ1-1	NA	TGCGCCAGCAGCCAAGAAACAGGGTCCTTTAGGACTGAAGCTTTCTTT	CASSQETGSFRTEAFF
TRBV6-2/TRBV6-3	NA	TRBJ1-2	NA	TGTGCCAGCAGTTACTCTGAGGTCCAAAGCTACACCTTC	CASSYSEVQSYTF
TRBV15	NA	TRBJ1-1	NA	TGTGCCACCAGCGTGCCGCTCTACACTGAAGCTTTCTTT	CATSVPLYTEAFF
TRBV7-9	NA	TRBJ2-7	NA	TGTGCCAGCAGTTCGCCCGCAGGGACTGGGGAGCAGTACTTC	CASSSPAGTGEQYF
TRBV9	TRBD2	TRBJ2-2	few	TGTGCCAGCAGCGGGAAGGGACTAGCGGGCACCGGGGAGCTGTTTTTT	CASSGKGLAGTGELFF
TRBV4-1	NA	TRBJ1-5	NA	TGCGCCAGCAGCCAAGACCGGTGGGGTCAGCCCCAGCATTTT	CASSQDRWGQPQHF
TRBV5-4	TRBD2	TRBJ2-3	NA	TGTGCCAGCAGCTTCCGCGGGAGGAGCACAGATACGCAGTATTTT	CASSFRGRSTDTQYF
TRBV19	TRBD1	TRBJ2-2	once	TGTGCCAGTAGTCCGGGACAGGGACACACCGGGGAGCTGTTTTTT	CASSPGQGHTGELFF
TRBV11-2	NA	TRBJ2-5	NA	TGTGCCAGCACTTCCAGGACCCGAGTGGACTTC	CASTSRTRVDF
TRBV5-1	NA	TRBJ1-2	NA	TGCGCCAGCACCAACAGGGAGCCCAACTATGGCTACACCTTC	CASTNREPNYGYTF
TRBV3-1/TRBV3-2	NA	TRBJ1-1	once	TGTGCCAGCAGCCAACAGGTTATGAACACTGAAGCTTTCTTT	CASSQQVMNTEAFF
TRBV25-1	NA	TRBJ2-1	NA	TGTGCCAGCAGTGGGCTAGTGGTCGGCAATGAGCAGTTCTTC	CASSGLVVGNEQFF
TRBV2	NA	TRBJ2-7	NA	TGTGCCAGCAGTCTAACCTGGGGCGAGCAGTACTTC	CASSLTWGEQYF
TRBV27	NA	TRBJ1-4	NA	TGTGCCAGCAGTTTTTCGTGGGGGAATCGTGAAAAACTGTTTTTT	CASSFSWGNREKLFF
TRBV27	TRBD2	TRBJ2-1	NA	TGTGCCAGCAGTCCGACTAGCGGAGACCAGTTCTTC	CASSPTSGDQFF
TRBV29-1	TRBD2	TRBJ2-3	NA	TGCAGCGTTGTCCTAGCGGGAGGGCCGTCAGATACGCAGTATTTT	CSVVLAGGPSDTQYF
TRBV19	NA	TRBJ2-1	NA	TGTGCCAGTAGTATGATAGGGGGGAGAGCCTACAATGAGCAGTTCTTC	CASSMIGGRAYNEQFF
TRBV27	NA	TRBJ2-1	NA	TGTGCCAGCAGTTTCGGAGCCCCCGAGCGGGTCAATGAGCAGTTCTTC	CASSFGAPERVNEQFF